Below, one T cell receptor beta chain is given with its context. This CDR3 region has 15 residues. V was cut by 2 bases and J by 5 bases, with 15 bases left in between. Germline V gene sequence: CDR1 MDHEN, CDR2 SYDVKM. How the authors handled the data: Amplification of reference gene primers provided the estimated nucleated cell counts. Libraries were prepared by immunoSEQ multiplex PCR; TCRdb keeps only in-frame clonotypes and omits some of them. V and J calls and clone size follow that table, whereas D and trimming were derived from the DNA. The sample carries about 93,000 clones, just under 80% recorded once. This entry comes from a study of blood T cell repertoires in COVID-19. Study summary: Italy, Spain and the United States were the sources of the convalescent and acute COVID-19 samples. The analysed material was cDNA or gDNA that came from T cells, B-cell-depleted T cells, or PBMCs.

This rearrangement joins TRBV28 to TRBJ1-1, with D perhaps TRBD1 (5 bases). The sample taken for sequencing was peripheral blood. The receptor was derived from a human donor in a cohort sampled during active COVID-19. CDR3 bases: TGTGCCAGCAGTTTAAGAGGGGCCCGGGGGACTGAAGCTTTCTTT. It encodes CASSLRGARGTEAFF.